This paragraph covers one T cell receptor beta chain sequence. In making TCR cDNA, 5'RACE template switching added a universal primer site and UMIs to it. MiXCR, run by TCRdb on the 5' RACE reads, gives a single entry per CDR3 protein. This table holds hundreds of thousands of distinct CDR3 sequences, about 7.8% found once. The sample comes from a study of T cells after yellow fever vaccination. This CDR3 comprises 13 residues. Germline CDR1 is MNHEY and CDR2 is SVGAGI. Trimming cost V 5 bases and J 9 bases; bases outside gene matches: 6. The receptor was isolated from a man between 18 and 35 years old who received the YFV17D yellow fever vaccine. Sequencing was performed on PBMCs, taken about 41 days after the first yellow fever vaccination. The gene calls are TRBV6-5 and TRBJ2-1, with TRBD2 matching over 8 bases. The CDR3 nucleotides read TGTGCCAGCAGTACCGGACTAGCTGGTGAGCAGTTCTTC. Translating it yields CASSTGLAGEQFF.